This entry lists 6 T cell receptor beta chains sequenced from one sample in a study of cytomegalovirus exposure and HLA in healthy donors. Generated by immunoSEQ multiplex PCR, the TCRdb table keeps only in-frame clones and is missing some. The table shows 200,000 to 300,000 clones, with roughly 84% occurring only once. The sample taken for sequencing was PBMCs. These receptors were obtained from a man between 18 and 35 years old in good health and CMV-seropositive.

V and J are TRBV30 and TRBJ1-2; unclear D gene. Trimming left V 0 bases short and J 5 bases short, with 7 bases between. The CDR3 runs to 12 residues. Germline V gene sequence: CDR1 GTSNPN, CDR2 SVGIG (reference sequence). CDR3 DNA: TGTGCCTGGAGTGTATCTGGGTATGGCTACACCTTC. Encoded protein: CAWSVSGYGYTF. Combining the CDR3 with reference TRBV30 and TRBJ1-2 gives the whole variable domain SQTIHQWPATLVQPVGSPLSLECTVEGTSNPNLYWYRQAAGRGLQLLFYSVGIGQISSEVPQNLSASRPQDRQFILSSKKLLLSDSGFYLCAWSVSGYGYTFGSGTRLTVV.

This chain joins TRBV29-1 and TRBJ2-3, with D hard to call. The CDR3 is made up of 14 amino acids. Germline assignment: CDR1 SQVTM and CDR2 ANQGSEA. The V and J ends lost 5 bases and 2 bases respectively, with 14 bases between them. The CDR3 is CSVFPLAVTDTQYF. The CDR3, as DNA: TGCAGCGTTTTTCCCTTAGCCGTCACAGATACGCAGTATTTT.

The chain couples TRBV2 to TRBJ2-3; D tentatively reads TRBD1 or TRBD2 (6 bases each). From germline, CDR1 is SNHLY and CDR2 FYNNEI. The CDR3 covers 16 residues. The V and J ends lost 4 bases and 2 bases respectively, with 16 bases between them. CDR3 bases: TGTGCCAGCAGTGGTCCGGGGGCTCTTACCACAGATACGCAGTATTTT. This encodes CASSGPGALTTDTQYF.

This rearrangement joins TRBV27 to TRBJ1-4, with 7 bases lining up with TRBD1. This CDR3 region has 14 residues. Unmatched junction bases numbered 6, after V lost 6 bases and J lost 5 bases. CDR1 and CDR2 from the germline V gene are MNHEY and SMNVEV (reference sequence). The CDR3 DNA reads TGTGCCAGCAGCATAGGGGGCGCGAATGAAAAACTGTTTTTT. Translated: CASSIGGANEKLFF.

This sequence joins TRBV6-6 and TRBJ2-7, with a tentative D call TRBD1 (6 bases). The germline gives CDR1 MNHNY, CDR2 SVGAGI (reference sequence). This CDR3 spans 14 amino acids. The ends were cut back, 7 bases at V and 3 bases at J, with 16 bases in the middle. This chain's CDR3 is CASTFDRPNYEQYF. The CDR3 DNA is TGTGCCAGCACCTTCGACAGGCCCAACTACGAGCAGTACTTC.

The chain carries TRBV18 and TRBJ1-2, with 8 bases lining up with TRBD1. Germline-derived CDR1 and CDR2 are KGHSH and LQKENI. V was pared by 5 bases and J by 4 bases, with 12 bases of the junction left unmatched. The CDR3 spans 16 residues. The CDR3 DNA follows: TGTGCCAGCTCATCCCGGGACAGGCCCGTCGGCTATGGCTACACCTTC. Its translation is CASSSRDRPVGYGYTF.